A single TCR beta chain is shown here with its context. No antigen is known for it. The data are from a study of T cells in localized non-small cell lung cancer. This table comes from immunoSEQ multiplex PCR, and its TCRdb copy is limited to in-frame clones, with some not included. This repertoire shows some 56,000 clones, just over 85% found once; its top ten account for approximately 5%. Study findings and constraints: Adjacent lung tissue had a median around 57 of the top 100 clones found in the tumor. Those with higher blood T cell density had longer overall survival. Of the tissues analyzed, uninvolved adjacent lung showed maximal T cell clonality, greater than tumor.

This CDR3 has 12 residues. CDR1 MGHDK and CDR2 SYGVNS come from the germline V gene. V dropped 2 bases and J dropped 3 bases, with 4 bases sitting between them. This sample comprised peripheral blood, obtained before any cancer treatment. This TCR came from a woman aged 40-70 years with stage I lung adenocarcinoma. The chain couples TRBV25-1 to TRBJ1-2; D remains unclear. The CDR3 nucleotides read TGTGCCAGCAGTGAACAGCACTATGGCTACACCTTC. It encodes CASSEQHYGYTF.